This TCR beta chain came from a study of T cell responses to AZD1222 COVID-19 vaccine. Study background: Researchers grouped second doses given at about 4 or about 12 weeks into one pool.

Germline CDR1 and CDR2: LNHDA and SQIVND (reference sequence). V was clipped by 3 bases and J by 8 bases; unmatched bases: 7. CDR3 size: 14 residues. Here immunoSEQ multiplex PCR was the method, and the copy in TCRdb shows in-frame clones only, minus some. The sample includes over 150,000 clones, about 87% seen only once; the top ten take less than 3.5%. With respect to this clone: Its antigen is unidentified.

Study findings and constraints: Nearly half of spike-specific TCRs reportedly target variant regions that are unmutated in the B.1.351 and B.1.1.7 variants.

Sample: peripheral blood, taken on day 0 of AZD1222 vaccination. This chain links TRBV19 with TRBJ1-2; 9 bases map to TRBD1. This clonotype originated in an adult in good health. Here the CDR3 reads CASSMRTGAVGYTF. CDR3 in DNA: TGTGCCAGTAGTATGCGGACAGGGGCCGTCGGCTACACCTTC.